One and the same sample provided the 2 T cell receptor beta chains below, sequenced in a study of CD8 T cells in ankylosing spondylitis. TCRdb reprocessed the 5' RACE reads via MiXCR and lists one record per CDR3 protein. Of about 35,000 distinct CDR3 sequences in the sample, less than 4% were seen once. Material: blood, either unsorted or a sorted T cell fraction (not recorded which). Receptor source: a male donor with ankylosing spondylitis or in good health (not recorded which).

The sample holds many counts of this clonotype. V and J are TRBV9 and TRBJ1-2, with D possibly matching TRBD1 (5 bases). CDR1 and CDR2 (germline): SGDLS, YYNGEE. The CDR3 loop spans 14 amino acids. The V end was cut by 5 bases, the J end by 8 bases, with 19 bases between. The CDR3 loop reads CASRPGGESGGYTF. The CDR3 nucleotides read TGTGCCAGCAGACCGGGGGGGGAGTCGGGCGGCTACACCTTC.

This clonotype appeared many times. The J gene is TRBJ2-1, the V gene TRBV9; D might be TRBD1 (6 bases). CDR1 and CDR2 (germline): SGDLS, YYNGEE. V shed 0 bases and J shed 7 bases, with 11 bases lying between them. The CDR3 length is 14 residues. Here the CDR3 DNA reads TGTGCCAGCAGCGTAGCACAGGGAAGGAATGAGCAGTTCTTC. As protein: CASSVAQGRNEQFF.